The rows below give T cell receptor beta chains drawn from one sample of a study of cytomegalovirus exposure and HLA in healthy donors. The assay was immunoSEQ multiplex PCR, and TCRdb's table has in-frame clones only and misses some. Listed are roughly 110,000 clones; approximately 6.2% falls within the top ten. The specimen was PBMCs. The receptor set was obtained from a middle-aged man in good health and CMV-seropositive. Both conserved end residues are part of each CDR3. D genes are given only for firm matches. Not all rows give a size; the values are once, few, many and, for expanded clones, a class.

d_call | j_call | v_call | clone_size | cdr3_aa | cdr3_nt
NA | TRBJ1-4 | TRBV29-1 | NA | CSVVTQNEKLFF | TGCAGCGTCGTGACTCAAAATGAAAAACTGTTTTTT
TRBD1 | TRBJ2-2 | TRBV29-1 | NA | CSVEDDRVETGELFF | TGCAGCGTTGAAGATGACAGGGTAGAGACCGGGGAGCTGTTTTTT
TRBD2 | TRBJ2-3 | TRBV9 | NA | CASSSSGRGDTQYF | TGTGCCAGCAGTTCTAGCGGGAGGGGAGATACGCAGTATTTT
NA | TRBJ2-7 | TRBV19 | NA | CASSIGTPNRAQYF | TGTGCCAGTAGTATTGGGACTCCTAATCGAGCGCAGTACTTC
TRBD1 | TRBJ1-4 | TRBV14 | NA | CASSQGGTGGKDEKLFF | TGTGCCAGCAGCCAAGGAGGGACAGGGGGGAAGGATGAAAAACTGTTTTTT
TRBD1 | TRBJ2-7 | TRBV29-1 | NA | CSVEDRGNEQYF | TGCAGCGTCGAGGACAGGGGAAACGAGCAGTACTTC
NA | TRBJ1-1 | TRBV6-1 | NA | CASSITNLGTEAFF | TGTGCCAGCAGTATTACGAACCTAGGCACTGAAGCTTTCTTT
TRBD2 | TRBJ2-5 | TRBV18 | NA | CASSPVSGPAGETQYF | TGTGCCAGCTCACCAGTTAGCGGGCCTGCGGGAGAGACCCAGTACTTC
TRBD1 | TRBJ2-7 | TRBV7-2 | NA | CASSTDRVFEQYF | TGTGCCAGCAGCACGGACAGGGTATTCGAGCAGTACTTC
TRBD1 | TRBJ1-1 | TRBV27 | NA | CASWTGGTTEAFF | TGTGCCAGCTGGACAGGGGGCACCACTGAAGCTTTCTTT
TRBD2 | TRBJ2-5 | TRBV19 | NA | CASQPLAGLYQETQYF | TGTGCCAGTCAGCCCCTAGCGGGTCTGTACCAAGAGACCCAGTACTTC
TRBD1 | TRBJ1-2 | TRBV28 | NA | CASSYRTGGFGGYTF | TGTGCCAGCAGTTACCGGACAGGGGGTTTTGGTGGCTACACCTTC
NA | TRBJ1-2 | TRBV6-5 | NA | CASTTGGTNYGYTF | TGTGCCAGCACCACCGGGGGGACCAACTATGGCTACACCTTC
TRBD2 | TRBJ2-7 | TRBV7-3 | NA | CASSLGTNGNYEQYF | TGTGCCAGCAGCTTAGGGACTAACGGAAACTACGAGCAGTACTTC
TRBD1 | TRBJ2-7 | TRBV10-3 | NA | CATRSGQGVYEQYF | TGTGCCACCCGATCCGGACAGGGAGTTTACGAGCAGTACTTC
TRBD1 | TRBJ2-6 | TRBV9 | NA | CASSDPTGVGANVLTF | TGTGCCAGCAGCGACCCGACAGGGGTAGGGGCCAACGTCCTGACTTTC
TRBD1 | TRBJ1-2 | TRBV5-6 | NA | CASSFFPGQGSGYTF | TGTGCCAGCAGCTTTTTCCCGGGACAGGGAAGTGGCTACACCTTC
NA | TRBJ2-4 | TRBV5-1 | NA | CASSPGGSDAAWDIQYF | TGCGCCAGCAGCCCCGGGGGTTCAGACGCGGCCTGGGACATTCAGTACTTC
TRBD1 | TRBJ1-4 | TRBV2 | medium-sized | CASRGTDEKLFF | TGTGCCAGCAGGGGGACAGACGAAAAACTGTTTTTT
TRBD2 | TRBJ2-1 | TRBV6-1 | NA | CASLQREVNEQFF | TGTGCCAGCCTCCAGCGGGAAGTCAATGAGCAGTTCTTC
TRBD2 | TRBJ2-3 | TRBV10-3 | NA | CAISESASGREDTQYF | TGTGCCATCAGTGAGAGTGCTAGCGGGAGAGAAGATACGCAGTATTTT
TRBD2 | TRBJ2-3 | TRBV7-6 | NA | CASSYLAGPDTQYF | TGTGCCAGCAGCTACCTAGCGGGGCCAGATACGCAGTATTTT
NA | TRBJ2-7 | TRBV7-9 | NA | CASSLTDYEQYF | TGTGCCAGCAGCTTAACTGACTACGAGCAGTACTTC
NA | TRBJ1-1 | TRBV25-1 | NA | CASSELRQSPVAFF | TGTGCCAGCAGTGAATTGAGGCAGTCCCCGGTGGCTTTCTTT
NA | TRBJ2-1 | TRBV5-1 | NA | CASSLLPESSYNEQFF | TGCGCCAGCAGCTTGCTACCTGAGAGCTCCTACAATGAGCAGTTCTTC
NA | TRBJ1-1 | TRBV19 | NA | CASSIGGGRSTEAFF | TGTGCCAGTAGTATAGGAGGCGGAAGGTCCACTGAAGCTTTCTTT
NA | TRBJ1-1 | TRBV2 | NA | CASSKNVWGVGTEAFF | TGTGCCAGCAGCAAGAATGTGTGGGGGGTGGGCACTGAAGCTTTCTTT
NA | TRBJ2-7 | TRBV11-1 | NA | CASSFKGLGKGEQYF | TGTGCCAGCAGCTTCAAGGGGCTTGGAAAGGGCGAGCAGTACTTC
NA | TRBJ2-2 | TRBV7-9 | NA | CASSSARPGTGELFF | TGTGCCAGCAGCTCAGCTCGACCGGGGACCGGGGAGCTGTTTTTT
NA | TRBJ2-7 | TRBV11-3 | NA | CASSLRGSYEQYF | TGTGCCAGCAGCTTACGGGGATCCTACGAGCAGTACTTC
TRBD1 | TRBJ1-2 | TRBV5-6 | NA | CASSLTGVPTGGYTF | TGTGCCAGCAGCCTCACAGGGGTCCCCACAGGAGGCTACACCTTC
NA | TRBJ2-7 | TRBV7-6 | NA | CASSLYEAAYEQYF | TGTGCCAGCAGCTTATATGAAGCGGCCTACGAGCAGTACTTC
NA | TRBJ2-1 | TRBV7-9 | NA | CASRHHASSYNEQFF | TGTGCCAGCCGACATCATGCGAGCTCCTACAATGAGCAGTTCTTC
NA | TRBJ2-7 | TRBV20-1 | NA | CSAISYEQYF | TGCAGTGCTATCAGCTACGAGCAGTACTTC
NA | TRBJ2-1 | TRBV11-2 | NA | CASSLAGSTWRQFF | TGTGCCAGCAGCTTAGCCGGGTCGACTTGGCGGCAGTTCTTC
TRBD2 | TRBJ2-2 | TRBV4-2 | NA | CASSQDRLAGAITGELFF | TGTGCCAGCAGCCAAGATAGACTAGCGGGAGCCATCACCGGGGAGCTGTTTTTT
TRBD2 | TRBJ2-7 | TRBV18 | NA | CASSTTGGSRTYEQYF | TGTGCCAGCTCAACGACTGGCGGGAGTCGAACCTACGAGCAGTACTTC
TRBD1 | TRBJ1-1 | TRBV4-1 | NA | CASSQDGTGWTEAFF | TGCGCCAGCAGCCAGGACGGGACAGGGTGGACTGAAGCTTTCTTT
NA | TRBJ2-7 | TRBV21-1 | NA | CASSKEWTGVLSYEQYF | TGTGCCAGCAGCAAAGAGTGGACAGGAGTCCTTTCCTACGAGCAGTACTTC
TRBD1 | TRBJ1-1 | TRBV27 | NA | CASSSQQGLEAFF | TGTGCCAGCAGTTCTCAACAGGGGCTTGAAGCTTTCTTT
TRBD2 | TRBJ2-3 | TRBV9 | NA | CASNQAGAPDTQYF | TGTGCCAGCAATCAAGCGGGAGCCCCAGATACGCAGTATTTT
TRBD2 | TRBJ2-1 | TRBV29-1 | NA | CSARYPIRSGRAVRYNEQFF | TGCAGCGCACGATACCCGATCCGTAGCGGGAGGGCCGTTCGGTACAATGAGCAGTTCTTC